The rows below give T cell receptor beta chains drawn from one sample of a study of T-cell memory formation after mild COVID-19. TCRdb itself ran the 5' RACE reads through MiXCR, one entry per CDR3 protein. The data contain about 340,000 distinct CDR3 sequences, 13% to 15% of them singletons. The specimen sequenced was PBMCs or a T cell subset sorted from them (not recorded which). These receptors came from a man between 18 and 35 years old who had mild COVID-19 (a few samples of this study predate the infection). Cell type and time point are not known. The conserved cysteine and the conserved F or W are not part of the CDR3 here. Each record gives: V gene, J gene, CDR3 protein.

>TRBV15|TRBJ1-1
ATSRARVAEAF
>TRBV29-1|TRBJ2-7
SVRTGDSYEQY
>TRBV10-3|TRBJ1-1
AISAELNTEAF
>TRBV29-1|TRBJ2-2
SVVGDRNTGELF
>TRBV7-2|TRBJ2-5
ASSIWTSGLRTQY
>TRBV11-1|TRBJ2-1
ASSFRAGGIDEQF
>TRBV9|TRBJ2-7
ASSAGRGEQY
>TRBV4-1|TRBJ1-2
ASSQDVYSNPNYGYT
>TRBV7-2|TRBJ2-3
ASSLAVRGGGDTQY
>TRBV2|TRBJ2-5
ASSWTSGGTGTQY
>TRBV7-2|TRBJ1-6
ASSSYRGQLTTSSYNSPLH
>TRBV6-4|TRBJ1-1
ASSASLYTEAF
>TRBV6-5|TRBJ2-3
ASSLTEIIAGARNTQY
>TRBV11-2|TRBJ2-5
ASSLDGRGREETQY
>TRBV7-9|TRBJ2-7
ASSFEGYEQY
>TRBV14|TRBJ2-1
ASSQGEGLSSYNEQF
>TRBV7-2|TRBJ2-1
ASSPFLARAPNEQF
>TRBV7-9|TRBJ1-1
ASSLLQGAGAAF
>TRBV6-5|TRBJ1-2
ASSYPGILGGYT
>TRBV7-9|TRBJ2-3
ASSPGTSGGLDTQY
>TRBV7-9|TRBJ1-5
ASSLSRLGAQH
>TRBV6-5|TRBJ2-7
ASSYSSGGYYEQY